The present T cell receptor (beta chain) was sequenced within a study of shared clonotypes between healthy human individuals. TCRdb's table, derived via immunoSEQ multiplex PCR, lists solely in-frame clones and lacks some. The sample lists around 550,000 clones; about 96% were seen once. The germline V gene has CDR1 MDHEN and CDR2 SYDVKM. The V end was cut by 8 bases, the J end by 3 bases, with 16 bases between. CDR3 length: 15 residues. Sequencing was performed on naive CD4+ T cells sorted from blood. Subset denoted: CD45RA+ positively selected. This chain uses TRBV28 with TRBJ1-4; D possibly corresponds to TRBD1 (5 bases). This TCR came from a woman aged 25 to 45 in good health. The CDR3, as DNA: TGTGCCAGCTTGGACGGGGGGAGAGCTAATGAAAAACTGTTTTTT. This codes for CASLDGGRANEKLFF.